This T cell receptor (beta chain) is from a study of Tregs in tolerant kidney transplant recipients. Assay used: immunoSEQ multiplex PCR; TCRdb lists only in-frame clones, some missing. The sample lists tens of thousands of clones; around 82% were seen once. About this clone itself: Its target is unknown.

Study-level findings and limits: Findings come from small patient numbers and require larger validation. Tregs expanded with activated donor B cells seemed most donor-specific.

Germline V CDR1 and CDR2: GTSNPN, SVGIG (reference sequence). The CDR3 extends over 13 amino acids. Trimming removed 8 bases from V and 6 bases from J; junction bases left unmatched: 10. What was sequenced was CD4+ T cells from blood. The receptor's source is a human donor in good health. The chain uses TRBV30 and TRBJ1-5; 7 bases are shared with TRBD1. This CDR3 reads CAQGGSSGQPQHF. The CDR3 nucleotides are TGTGCCCAGGGGGGGAGCTCCGGTCAGCCCCAGCATTTT.